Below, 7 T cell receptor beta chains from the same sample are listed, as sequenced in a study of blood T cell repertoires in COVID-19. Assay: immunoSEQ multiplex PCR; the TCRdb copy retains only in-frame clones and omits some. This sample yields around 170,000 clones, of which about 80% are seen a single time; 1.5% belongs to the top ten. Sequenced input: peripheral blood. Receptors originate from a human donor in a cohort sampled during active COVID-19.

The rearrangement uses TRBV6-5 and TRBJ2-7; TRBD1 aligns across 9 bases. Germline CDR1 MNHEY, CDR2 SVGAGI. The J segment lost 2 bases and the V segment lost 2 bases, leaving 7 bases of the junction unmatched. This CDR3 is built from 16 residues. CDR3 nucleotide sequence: TGTGCCAGCAGTTACCGACAGGGGGGCCTCGCCTACGAGCAGTACTTC. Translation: CASSYRQGGLAYEQYF.

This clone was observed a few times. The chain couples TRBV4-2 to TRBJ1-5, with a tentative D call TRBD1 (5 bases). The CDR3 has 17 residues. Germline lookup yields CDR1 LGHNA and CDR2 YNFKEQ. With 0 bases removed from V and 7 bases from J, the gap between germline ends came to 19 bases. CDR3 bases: TGTGCCAGCAGCCAAGACCGGAGGGGCAGGGAAGGGCAGCCCCAGCATTTT. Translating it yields CASSQDRRGREGQPQHF.

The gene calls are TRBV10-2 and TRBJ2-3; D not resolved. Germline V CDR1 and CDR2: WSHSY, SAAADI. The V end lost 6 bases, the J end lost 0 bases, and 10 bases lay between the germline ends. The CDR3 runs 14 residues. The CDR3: CASRKETSTDTQYF. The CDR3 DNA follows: TGCGCCAGCAGAAAGGAGACTAGCACAGATACGCAGTATTTT.

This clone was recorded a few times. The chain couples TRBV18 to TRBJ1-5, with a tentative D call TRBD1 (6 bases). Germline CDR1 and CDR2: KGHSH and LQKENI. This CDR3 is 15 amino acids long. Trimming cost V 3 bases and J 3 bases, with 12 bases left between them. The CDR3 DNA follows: TGTGCCAGCTCACCTGAGACAGGACTCAATCAGCCCCAGCATTTT. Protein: CASSPETGLNQPQHF.

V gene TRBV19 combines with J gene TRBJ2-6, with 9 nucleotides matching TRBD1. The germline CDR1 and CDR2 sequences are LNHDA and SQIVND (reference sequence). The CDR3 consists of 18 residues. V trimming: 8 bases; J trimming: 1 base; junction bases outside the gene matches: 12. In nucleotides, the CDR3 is TGTGCCAGTTCATTACCGGGACAGGGCATATCTGGGGCCAACGTCCTGACTTTC. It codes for CASSLPGQGISGANVLTF.

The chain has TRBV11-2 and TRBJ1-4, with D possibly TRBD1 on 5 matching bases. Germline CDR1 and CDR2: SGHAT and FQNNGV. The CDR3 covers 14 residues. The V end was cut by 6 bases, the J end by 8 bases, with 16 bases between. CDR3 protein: CASRSAGGWEKLFF. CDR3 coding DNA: TGTGCCAGCAGATCAGCGGGGGGATGGGAAAAACTGTTTTTT.

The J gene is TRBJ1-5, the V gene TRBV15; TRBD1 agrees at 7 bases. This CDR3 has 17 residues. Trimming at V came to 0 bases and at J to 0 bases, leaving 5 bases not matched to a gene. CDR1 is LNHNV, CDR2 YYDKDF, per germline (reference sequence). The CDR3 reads CATSRDYRGDSNQPQHF. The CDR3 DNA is TGTGCCACCAGCAGAGATTACAGGGGAGATAGCAATCAGCCCCAGCATTTT.